The rows below give T cell receptor beta chains drawn from one sample of a study of T cell responses to AZD1222 COVID-19 vaccine. TCRdb's copy holds only in-frame clones and misses some; the assay was immunoSEQ multiplex PCR. The sample has roughly 130,000 clones, over 75% seen once; the top ten hold more than 2.5%. The sample was peripheral blood, taken on day 0 of AZD1222 vaccination. The receptors shown here come from an adult in good health. CDR3s include the opening cysteine and the closing phenylalanine or tryptophan. D genes are given only for firm matches. Where a row states a size, it is once, few, many or the class of an expanded clone; other rows omit it.

clone size | J gene | D gene | V gene | CDR3 DNA | CDR3 protein
few | TRBJ2-3 | TRBD1 | TRBV6-1 | TGTGCCAGCAGTGCCTTTGGGACAGCTAGCACAGATACGCAGTATTTT | CASSAFGTASTDTQYF
- | TRBJ1-6 | - | TRBV15 | TGTGCCACCAGCAGAGAAGGATACAGACCTGATAATTCACCCCTCCACTTT | CATSREGYRPDNSPLHF
- | TRBJ1-4 | - | TRBV27 | TGTGCCAGCAGTTCCACCTCCGTTGGATCCGAGGAACTGTTTTTT | CASSSTSVGSEELFF
- | TRBJ1-4 | - | TRBV3-1/TRBV3-2 | TGTGCCAGCAGCCAGTGGCAGGGGGAAAAACTGTTTTTT | CASSQWQGEKLFF
- | TRBJ1-5 | - | TRBV2 | TGTGCCAGCAGGGGGGTCGAGGGCCCGGTTTCTTTT | CASRGVEGPVSF
- | TRBJ1-6 | TRBD1 | TRBV11-2 | TGTGCCAGCAGCTTAAAAGCAGGGGGCTCTAATTCACCCCTCCACTTT | CASSLKAGGSNSPLHF
- | TRBJ2-7 | - | TRBV2 | TGTGCCAGCAGTGATTATCCCCTGCCAAACGAGCAGTACTTC | CASSDYPLPNEQYF
- | TRBJ2-7 | TRBD2 | TRBV2 | TGTGCCAGCAGCGCCGCTAGCGGGAGCTTCTTCGACGAGCAGTACTTC | CASSAASGSFFDEQYF
- | TRBJ2-1 | TRBD1 | TRBV19 | TGTGCCAGTACCGGGACAGGTTTCTCCTACAATGAGCAGTTCTTC | CASTGTGFSYNEQFF
- | TRBJ2-1 | - | TRBV7-9 | TGTGCCAGCAGCCACCTAGGGGGGATAGTCGGGGGCTCCTACAATGAGCAGTTCTTC | CASSHLGGIVGGSYNEQFF
- | TRBJ1-6 | - | TRBV27 | TGTGCCAGCAGTTTGGGTCCCAATTCACCCCTCCACTTT | CASSLGPNSPLHF
once | TRBJ2-1 | - | TRBV24-1 | TGTGCCACCAGTGCCCTGCTTAGTCCCCCGTGGAATGAGCAGTTCTTC | CATSALLSPPWNEQFF
- | TRBJ1-2 | TRBD1 | TRBV9 | TGTGCCAGCAGCCCCCCCGGGACAGGGTATGGCTACACCTTC | CASSPPGTGYGYTF
- | TRBJ1-5 | - | TRBV7-8 | TGTGCCAGCAGCCCGCACTCCGGGACTTACGGGGGACAGCCCCAGCATTTT | CASSPHSGTYGGQPQHF
- | TRBJ1-2 | - | TRBV24-1 | TGTGCCACCAGTGAAGAGGGGGGAACTGGCGGCTACACCTTC | CATSEEGGTGGYTF
- | TRBJ1-5 | TRBD1 | TRBV6-4 | TGTGCCAGTACACAGGGGGCAGAGCCCCAGCATTTT | CASTQGAEPQHF
- | TRBJ1-1 | TRBD1 | TRBV14 | TGTGCCAGCAGTAAGACAGGGAAGACTGAAGCTTTCTTT | CASSKTGKTEAFF
- | TRBJ2-3 | - | TRBV9 | TGTGCCAGCAGCCAGGCCCTTGGGTCGGATACGCAGTATTTT | CASSQALGSDTQYF
- | TRBJ1-2 | TRBD1 | TRBV5-1 | TGCGCCAGCAGCTTGGGGACAGGGATGAACTATGGCTACACCTTC | CASSLGTGMNYGYTF
- | TRBJ1-2 | - | TRBV19 | TGTGCCAGTAGTATGGATACAGGCTATGGCTACACCTTC | CASSMDTGYGYTF
- | TRBJ1-5 | - | TRBV6-5 | TGTGCCAGCAGCAGAGGCGCGGATAGCAATCAGCCCCAGCATTTT | CASSRGADSNQPQHF
- | TRBJ2-5 | - | TRBV5-1 | TGCGCCAGCAGGCCTCTAGCAACAGGGTCCAGGGAGACCCAGTACTTC | CASRPLATGSRETQYF
- | TRBJ2-3 | - | TRBV5-8 | TGTGCCAGCGGCCGTGGTGGTCGATCGGAGGGAGATACGCAGTATTTT | CASGRGGRSEGDTQYF
- | TRBJ1-4 | - | TRBV27 | TGTGCCAGCAGGAATTCAAGGATGTATGAAAAACTGTTTTTT | CASRNSRMYEKLFF
- | TRBJ1-5 | - | TRBV19 | TGTGCCAGTAGTATAGACCAGACTAGCAATCAGCCCCAGCATTTT | CASSIDQTSNQPQHF
- | TRBJ2-7 | TRBD1 | TRBV29-1 | TGCAGCGTCGCCTTCTCGACAGGGGAGTCCTTCGAGCAGTACTTC | CSVAFSTGESFEQYF
- | TRBJ1-1 | - | TRBV5-1 | TGCGCCAGCAGCTTCCTTGGGGTCAGGGAAGGCACTGAAGCTTTCTTT | CASSFLGVREGTEAFF